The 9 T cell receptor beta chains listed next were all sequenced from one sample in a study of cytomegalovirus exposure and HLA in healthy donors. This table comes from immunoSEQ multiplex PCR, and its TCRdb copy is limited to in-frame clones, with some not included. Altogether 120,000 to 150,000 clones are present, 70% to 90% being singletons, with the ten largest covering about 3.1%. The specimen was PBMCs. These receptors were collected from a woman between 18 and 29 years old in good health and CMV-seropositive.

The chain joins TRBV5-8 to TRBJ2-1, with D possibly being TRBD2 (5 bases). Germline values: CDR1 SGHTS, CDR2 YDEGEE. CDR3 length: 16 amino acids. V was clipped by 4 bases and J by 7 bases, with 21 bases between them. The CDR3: CASSPVVGGLRNEQFF. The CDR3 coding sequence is TGTGCCAGCAGCCCTGTAGTAGGAGGCCTGCGAAATGAGCAGTTCTTC.

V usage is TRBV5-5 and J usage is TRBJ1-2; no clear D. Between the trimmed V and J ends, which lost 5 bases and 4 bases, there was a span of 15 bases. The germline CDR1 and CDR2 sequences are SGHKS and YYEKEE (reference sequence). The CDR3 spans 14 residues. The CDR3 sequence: CASSLDVGSYGYTF. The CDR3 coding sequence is TGTGCCAGCAGTCTCGACGTTGGGAGCTATGGCTACACCTTC. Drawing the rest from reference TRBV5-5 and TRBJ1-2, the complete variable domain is DAGVTQSPTHLIKTRGQQVTLRCSPISGHKSVSWYQQVLGQGPQFIFQYYEKEERGRGNFPDRFSARQFPNYSSELNVNALLLGDSALYLCASSLDVGSYGYTFGSGTRLTVV.

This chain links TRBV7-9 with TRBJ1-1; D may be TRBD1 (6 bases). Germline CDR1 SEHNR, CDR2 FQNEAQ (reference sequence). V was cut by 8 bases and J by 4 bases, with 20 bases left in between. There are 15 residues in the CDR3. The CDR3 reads CASLATGGRSTEAFF. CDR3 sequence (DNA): TGTGCCAGCCTAGCGACGGGGGGCAGGAGCACTGAAGCTTTCTTT.

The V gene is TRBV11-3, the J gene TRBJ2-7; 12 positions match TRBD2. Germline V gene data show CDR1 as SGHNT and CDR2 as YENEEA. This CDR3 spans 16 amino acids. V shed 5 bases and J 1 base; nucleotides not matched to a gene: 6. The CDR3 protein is CASSPLAGGPSYEQYF. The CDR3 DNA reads TGTGCCAGCAGCCCGCTAGCGGGAGGGCCATCCTACGAGCAGTACTTC.

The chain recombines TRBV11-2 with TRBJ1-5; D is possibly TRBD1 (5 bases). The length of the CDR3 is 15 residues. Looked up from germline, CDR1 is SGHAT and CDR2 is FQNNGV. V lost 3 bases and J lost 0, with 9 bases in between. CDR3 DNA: TGTGCCAGCAGCTTGGGGGGTTATAGCAATCAGCCCCAGCATTTT. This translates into CASSLGGYSNQPQHF.

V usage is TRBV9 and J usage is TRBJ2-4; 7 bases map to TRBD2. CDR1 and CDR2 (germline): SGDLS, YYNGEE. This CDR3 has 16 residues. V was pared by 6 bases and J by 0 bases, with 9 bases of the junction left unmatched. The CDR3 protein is CASNAGEGEAKNIQYF. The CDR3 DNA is TGTGCCAGCAACGCGGGAGAGGGTGAAGCCAAAAACATTCAGTACTTC.

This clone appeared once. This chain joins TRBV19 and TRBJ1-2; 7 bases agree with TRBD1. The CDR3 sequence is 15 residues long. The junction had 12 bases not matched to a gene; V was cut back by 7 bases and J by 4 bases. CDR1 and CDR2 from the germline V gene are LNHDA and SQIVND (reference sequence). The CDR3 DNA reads TGTGCCAGTACCGCCCCCGCACAGGGGATCTATGGCTACACCTTC. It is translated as CASTAPAQGIYGYTF.

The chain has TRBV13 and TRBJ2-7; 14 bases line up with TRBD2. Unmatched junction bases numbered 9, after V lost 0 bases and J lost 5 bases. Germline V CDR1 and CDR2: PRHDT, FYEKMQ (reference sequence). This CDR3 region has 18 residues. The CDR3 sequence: CASSLGHGLAGGGDEQYF. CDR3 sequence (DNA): TGTGCCAGCAGCTTAGGGCACGGACTAGCGGGAGGCGGGGACGAGCAGTACTTC.

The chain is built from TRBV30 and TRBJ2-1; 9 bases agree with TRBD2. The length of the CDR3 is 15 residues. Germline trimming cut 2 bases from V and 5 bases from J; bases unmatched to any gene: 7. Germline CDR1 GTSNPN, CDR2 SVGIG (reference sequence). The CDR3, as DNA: TGTGCCTGGAGTTATAGCGGGAGTCTGAACAATGAGCAGTTCTTC. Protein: CAWSYSGSLNNEQFF.